This TCR beta chain came from a study of T cells in Graves' hyperthyroidism and ophthalmopathy. General study results and limits: Most thyroid clonotypes expanded above 0.001 appeared in blood too. A 13 V-J model separated ophthalmopathy from stable hyperthyroidism.

RNA transcripts provided the source from which TCR beta CDR3 regions were amplified. TCR CDR3 regions were first amplified by RT-PCR with HTBI primers. A single record per CDR3 protein comes from TCRdb applying MiXCR to the multiplex PCR reads. The repertoire holds approximately 720,000 distinct CDR3 sequences, with roughly a sixth as singletons. Patients were excluded because of uncontrolled infection, other autoimmune disease, pregnancy or lactation. Each 10 ml fresh peripheral blood draw supplied the PBMCs. This clonotype was counted at least ten times. Its cognate antigen is unknown. The CDR3 length is 15 residues. From germline, CDR1 is SGHRS and CDR2 YFSETQ. Deletions cut 4 bases from V and 6 bases from J, with 19 bases between.

Sequences were obtained from blood. The sequence came from a woman aged 45-65 years with Graves' hyperthyroidism that later progressed to Graves' ophthalmopathy. This chain uses TRBV5-1 with TRBJ1-1; the D is unclear. The CDR3 DNA reads as TGCGCCAGCAGCCCCCTTCCCGGGGAATGGGCTGAAGCTTTCTTT. It codes for CASSPLPGEWAEAFF.